The 3 T cell receptor beta chains in this list originate from one sample, sequenced in a study of blood T cell repertoires in COVID-19. TCRdb's copy holds only in-frame clones and misses some; the assay was immunoSEQ multiplex PCR. The sample records about 270,000 clones, over 85% being singletons. Sequencing was performed on PBMCs or T cells enriched from blood (not recorded which). Source of these receptors: a woman aged 55 to 70 who had recovered from COVID-19.

The CDR3 loop reads CASAEAPNEQFF. DNA of the CDR3: TGTGCCAGCGCGGAGGCTCCCAATGAGCAGTTCTTC. The chain uses TRBV28 and TRBJ2-1; perhaps TRBD2 as D (5 bases). This CDR3 spans 12 amino acids. Trimming left V 8 bases short and J 6 bases short, with 11 bases between. Germline CDR1 and CDR2: MDHEN and SYDVKM.

The chain uses TRBV2 and TRBJ1-5, with TRBD1 as a possible D gene (6 bases). The CDR3 has 13 residues. CDR1 is SNHLY and CDR2 is FYNNEI in the germline V gene. The germline V and J ends were trimmed by 7 bases and 6 bases, with 13 bases remaining between them. The CDR3 sequence: CASNNRAPQPQHF. For the CDR3, the DNA is TGTGCCAGCAACAACAGGGCCCCTCAGCCCCAGCATTTT.

This chain joins TRBV19 and TRBJ1-5; TRBD1 might be the D (5 bases). Between the trimmed V and J ends, which lost 2 bases and 5 bases, there was a span of 7 bases. The CDR3 is 13 amino acids. Per germline, CDR1 LNHDA and CDR2 SQIVND (reference sequence). CDR3 protein: CASSISGYQPQHF. CDR3 nucleotides: TGTGCCAGTAGTATATCAGGGTATCAGCCCCAGCATTTT.